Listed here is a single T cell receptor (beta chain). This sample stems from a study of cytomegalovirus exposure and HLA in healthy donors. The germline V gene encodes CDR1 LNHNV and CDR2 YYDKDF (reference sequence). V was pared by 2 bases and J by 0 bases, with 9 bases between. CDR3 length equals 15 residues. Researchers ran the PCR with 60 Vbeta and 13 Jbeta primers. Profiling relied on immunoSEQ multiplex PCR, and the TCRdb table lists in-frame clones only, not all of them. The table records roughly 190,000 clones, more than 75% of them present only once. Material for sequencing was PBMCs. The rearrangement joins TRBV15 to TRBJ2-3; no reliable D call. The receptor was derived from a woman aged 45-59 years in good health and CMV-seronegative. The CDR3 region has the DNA TGTGCCACCAGCAGACCTGAGCCTAGCACAGATACGCAGTATTTT. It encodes CATSRPEPSTDTQYF.